The TCR beta chain described here comes from a study of post-analysis software for immune sequencing data. Broader study findings: TRBV5-6, TRBV5-1 and TRBV20-1 belonged to a set of roughly 5 TRBV segments that were more frequent in patients than controls.

Included in the TCR beta cDNA libraries were unique molecular identifiers. Each CDR3 protein is one row after TCRdb ran MiXCR on the PCR reads. Of approximately 360,000 distinct CDR3 sequences in the sample, roughly 35% were seen once. In the case of this clonotype: As yet, its antigen is unknown.

Germline lookup yields CDR1 DFQATT and CDR2 SNEGSKA (reference sequence). This CDR3 comprises 15 residues. V dropped 0 bases and J dropped 1; count of bases not matched to a gene: 6. This sequence joins TRBV20-1 and TRBJ2-7, with TRBD2 identical over 7 bases. Sequencing used blood. The receptor's source is a girl under 18 with multiple sclerosis. The DNA of the CDR3 is TGCAGTGCTAGAGATGCGGGGCGGGGGTCCTACGAGCAGTACTTC. Translation: CSARDAGRGSYEQYF.